This T cell receptor (beta chain) was profiled in a study of identical twins. Notes on the study in general: The analysis was cross-sectional rather than longitudinal within donors.

The table lists this clonotype with a few counts. No antigen is known for it. The donor group consisted entirely of healthy Caucasians. Germline CDR1 is DFQATT and CDR2 is SNEGSKA (reference sequence). The CDR3 is 15 amino acids. V shed 0 bases, J shed 2 bases, and the junction held 7 bases outside the gene matches. TCRdb independently ran MiXCR on the 5' RACE reads; one entry per CDR3 protein. The sample lists around 200,000 distinct CDR3 sequences; roughly 10% were seen once. The sequence came from a woman aged 18-35 years in good health. The chain combines TRBV20-1 with TRBJ2-7, with TRBD1 identical over 7 bases. Sequenced: memory (CD45RO+) T cells sorted from blood. The CDR3 protein is CSARDAGGSTYEQYF. The CDR3 DNA reads as TGCAGTGCTAGAGATGCAGGGGGTTCGACCTACGAGCAGTACTTC.